This is a list of T cell receptor beta chains from one sample in a study of beta chain features in type 1 diabetes. The table came from immunoSEQ multiplex PCR; TCRdb's copy has only in-frame clones and leaves some out. The sample gives 350,000 to 400,000 clones, around 12% of which show up once; roughly 0.0097% is in the top ten. Sequences were obtained from naive CD4+ T cells from blood. The source of these receptors is a woman under 30 with type 1 diabetes. CDR3s include the opening cysteine and the closing phenylalanine or tryptophan. The D gene is left open where the match is weak. Clone size is stated in some rows and not others, as once, few, many or a class when expanded.

>TRBD1|TRBV25-1|TRBJ1-2|few
CASSFRDSRGYTF
TGTGCCAGCAGTTTTCGGGACAGTCGGGGCTACACCTTC
>.|TRBV27|TRBJ2-1|few
CASSDYRVSNSWFF
TGTGCCAGCAGTGATTACAGGGTTTCTAACTCGTGGTTCTTC
>TRBD2|TRBV9|TRBJ2-7|.
CASSVGLAESYEQYF
TGTGCCAGCAGCGTAGGACTAGCGGAAAGCTACGAGCAGTACTTC
>.|TRBV5-6|TRBJ1-5|.
CASSTGFGNNQPQHF
TGTGCCAGCAGCACGGGGTTTGGGAACAATCAGCCCCAGCATTTT
>.|TRBV5-4|TRBJ1-3|.
CASSRPGTGGNTIYF
TGTGCCAGCAGCCGCCCGGGAACGGGGGGAAACACCATATATTTT
>.|TRBV11-2|TRBJ2-5|.
CASSLWSQETQYF
TGTGCCAGCAGCTTATGGAGCCAAGAGACCCAGTACTTC
>.|TRBV2|TRBJ1-2|few
CASQNEGGGYTF
TGTGCCAGCCAAAACGAGGGAGGAGGCTACACCTTC
>TRBD2|TRBV5-4|TRBJ2-7|.
CASRPGTSGSSYEQYF
TGTGCCAGCAGACCTGGGACTAGCGGGAGCTCCTACGAGCAGTACTTC
>TRBD1|TRBV25-1|TRBJ1-1|.
CASSEPYRGEAFF
TGTGCCAGCAGTGAACCTTACAGGGGAGAAGCTTTCTTT
>.|TRBV14|TRBJ2-7|.
CASSLYYEQYF
TGTGCCAGCAGCCTTTACTACGAGCAGTACTTC
>.|TRBV9|TRBJ2-7|.
CASSVKWDIRTEQYF
TGTGCCAGCAGTGTCAAATGGGACATTAGGACCGAGCAGTACTTC
>.|TRBV7-2|TRBJ1-5|.
CASSLTRAYSNQPQHF
TGTGCCAGCAGCTTAACGAGGGCCTATAGCAATCAGCCCCAGCATTTT
>TRBD1|TRBV10-3|TRBJ2-7|few
CAIRGGQANSYEQYF
TGTGCCATCAGGGGGGGACAGGCCAACTCCTACGAGCAGTACTTC
>TRBD1|TRBV7-9|TRBJ1-2|few
CASSPQGFPYGYTF
TGTGCCAGCAGCCCACAGGGGTTTCCCTATGGCTACACCTTC
>TRBD1|TRBV29-1|TRBJ2-7|.
CSGRDRVYEQYF
TGCAGCGGCCGGGACAGGGTCTACGAGCAGTACTTC
>.|TRBV25-1|TRBJ1-2|few
CASSEFGGSGYTF
TGTGCCAGCAGTGAATTCGGCGGCAGCGGCTACACCTTC
>TRBD1|TRBV5-4|TRBJ2-1|few
CASSLEDRGNEQFF
TGTGCCAGCAGCTTGGAGGACAGGGGCAATGAGCAGTTCTTC
>.|TRBV7-2|TRBJ1-1|.
CASSSHMNTEAFF
TGTGCCAGCAGCTCACACATGAACACTGAAGCTTTCTTT
>.|TRBV5-4|TRBJ1-1|.
CASSWGGRPTEAFF
TGTGCCAGCAGCTGGGGGGGCCGCCCCACTGAAGCTTTCTTT
>.|TRBV7-2|TRBJ2-5|.
CASSSPRGSGETQYF
TGTGCCAGCAGCTCGCCCCGGGGTTCGGGAGAGACCCAGTACTTC
>TRBD2|TRBV15|TRBJ2-5|.
CATSRRLAGETQYF
TGTGCCACCAGCAGACGACTAGCGGGAGAGACCCAGTACTTC
>.|TRBV5-1|TRBJ2-1|.
CASSFEGSEQFF
TGCGCCAGCAGCTTTGAGGGTTCTGAGCAGTTCTTC
>TRBD2|TRBV6-5|TRBJ2-5|few
CASRHGASGGETQYF
TGTGCCAGCAGACATGGGGCTAGCGGGGGAGAGACCCAGTACTTC
>TRBD1|TRBV19|TRBJ2-7|few
CASSIGQGEQYF
TGTGCCAGTAGTATAGGACAGGGCGAGCAGTACTTC
>TRBD1|TRBV18|TRBJ2-7|.
CASSPAGTATYEQYF
TGTGCCAGCTCACCAGCCGGGACAGCAACCTACGAGCAGTACTTC
>.|TRBV7-2|TRBJ2-3|.
CASSPTGSTDTQYF
TGTGCCAGCAGCCCCACGGGGAGCACAGATACGCAGTATTTT
>TRBD2|TRBV15|TRBJ2-1|.
CATSRVRGVTGNEQFF
TGTGCCACCAGCAGAGTACGGGGGGTAACAGGCAATGAGCAGTTCTTC